The T cell receptor beta chain under discussion was sequenced for a study of T cells in Graves' hyperthyroidism and ophthalmopathy. As for this clonotype: Antigen unknown.

CDR1 is SGHAT and CDR2 is FQNNGV in the germline V gene. V was pared by 2 bases and J by 1 base, with 4 bases between. The CDR3 consists of 13 residues. Clinical symptoms, serum thyroxine and TRAb, thyroid ultrasound and orbital computed tomography were used for the diagnoses. The investigators amplified TCR beta CDR3 regions from RNA transcripts. The TCR CDR3 first-round RT-PCR relied on the HTBI primer set. TCRdb independently ran MiXCR on the multiplex PCR reads; one entry per CDR3 protein. This table holds some 350,000 distinct CDR3 sequences, about a fifth found once. Findings and caveats of the study: A model using 13 V-J features told ophthalmopathy apart from stable hyperthyroidism. Among thyroid clonotypes expanded above 0.001, most also appeared in blood.

The sample taken for sequencing was blood. This sequence originates from a young woman with Graves' hyperthyroidism. This sequence joins TRBV11-2 and TRBJ2-3; D gene uncertain. The CDR3 sequence: CASSLQRTDTQYF. The CDR3 DNA reads as TGTGCCAGCAGCTTACAGCGCACAGATACGCAGTATTTT.